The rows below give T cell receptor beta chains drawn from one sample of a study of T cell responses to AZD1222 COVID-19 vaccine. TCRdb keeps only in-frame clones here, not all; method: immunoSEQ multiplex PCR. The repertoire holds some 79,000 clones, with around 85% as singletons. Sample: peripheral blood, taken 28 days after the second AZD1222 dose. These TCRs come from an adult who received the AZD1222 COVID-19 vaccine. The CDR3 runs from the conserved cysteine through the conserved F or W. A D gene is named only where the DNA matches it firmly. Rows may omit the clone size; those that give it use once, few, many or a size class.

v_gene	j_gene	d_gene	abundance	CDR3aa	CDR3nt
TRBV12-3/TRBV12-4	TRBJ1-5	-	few	CASSLAMTGAQHF	TGTGCCAGCAGTTTAGCGATGACGGGGGCCCAGCATTTT
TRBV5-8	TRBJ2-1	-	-	CASSSRQTSSYNEQFF	TGTGCCAGCAGCTCTAGACAGACGAGCTCCTACAATGAGCAGTTCTTC
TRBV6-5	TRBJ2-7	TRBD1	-	CASSYKDRRSYEQYF	TGTGCCAGCAGTTACAAGGACAGGCGCTCCTACGAGCAGTACTTC
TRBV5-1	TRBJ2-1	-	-	CASSSSGSSYNEQFF	TGCGCCAGCAGCTCGAGCGGAAGTTCCTACAATGAGCAGTTCTTC
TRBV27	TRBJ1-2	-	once	CASSLKNYGYTF	TGTGCCAGCAGTTTGAAGAACTATGGCTACACCTTC
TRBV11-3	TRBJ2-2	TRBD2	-	CASSSSSGRLTGELFF	TGTGCCAGCAGCTCCTCTAGCGGGAGGCTCACCGGGGAGCTGTTTTTT
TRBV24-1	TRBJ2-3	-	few	CATSGGALDTQYF	TGTGCCACCAGTGGGGGAGCATTGGATACGCAGTATTTT
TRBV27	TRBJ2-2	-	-	CASSLATGELFF	TGTGCCAGCAGTTTGGCAACCGGGGAGCTGTTTTTT
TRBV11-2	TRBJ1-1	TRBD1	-	CASSPRTGSSEAFF	TGTGCCAGCAGCCCGCGGACAGGGTCGAGTGAAGCTTTCTTT
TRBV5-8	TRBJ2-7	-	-	CASSSTGAYEQYF	TGTGCCAGCAGCTCCACCGGGGCCTACGAGCAGTACTTC
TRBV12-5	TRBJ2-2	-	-	CASASLVNTGELFF	TGTGCTAGTGCCTCTTTAGTGAACACCGGGGAGCTGTTTTTT
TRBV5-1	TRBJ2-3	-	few	CASSLVGQVSTDTQYF	TGCGCCAGCAGCTTGGTTGGGCAAGTGAGCACAGATACGCAGTATTTT
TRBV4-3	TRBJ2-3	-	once	CASSQDRAKSDTQYF	TGCGCCAGCAGCCAAGATAGGGCCAAGTCAGATACGCAGTATTTT
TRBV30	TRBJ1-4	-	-	CAWSVVRGGKGEKLFF	TGTGCCTGGAGTGTAGTGAGGGGAGGGAAAGGTGAAAAACTGTTTTTT
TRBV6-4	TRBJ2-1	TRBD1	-	CASSDTDRGYNEQFF	TGTGCCAGCAGTGACACCGACAGGGGCTACAATGAGCAGTTCTTC
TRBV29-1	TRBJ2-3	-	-	CSHQGASTDTQYF	TGCAGCCATCAGGGAGCTAGCACAGATACGCAGTATTTT
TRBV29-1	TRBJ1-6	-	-	CSVEEQSGSPLHF	TGCAGCGTTGAAGAACAGTCAGGTTCACCCCTCCACTTT
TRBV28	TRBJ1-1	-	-	CASGSAQGRTEAFF	TGTGCCAGCGGATCCGCTCAGGGGAGGACTGAAGCTTTCTTT
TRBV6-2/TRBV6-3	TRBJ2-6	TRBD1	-	CASSTRTGPGANVLTF	TGTGCCAGCAGCACCCGGACAGGGCCTGGGGCCAACGTCCTGACTTTC
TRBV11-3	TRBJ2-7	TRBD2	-	CASSRLAGDPYEQYF	TGTGCCAGCAGCCGACTAGCGGGAGATCCCTACGAGCAGTACTTC
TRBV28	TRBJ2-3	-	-	CASSLGSTQYF	TGTGCCAGCAGTTTAGGAAGTACGCAGTATTTT
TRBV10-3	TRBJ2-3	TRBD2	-	CAISTRAVAGDSTDTQYF	TGTGCCATCAGCACCCGTGCGGTAGCGGGGGATAGCACAGATACGCAGTATTTT
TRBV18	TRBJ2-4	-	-	CASSPPNLRLAKNIQYF	TGTGCCAGCTCACCACCCAACTTAAGACTAGCCAAAAACATTCAGTACTTC
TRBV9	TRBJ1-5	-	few	CASSVDGAGQPQHF	TGTGCCAGCAGCGTAGATGGGGCTGGTCAGCCCCAGCATTTT
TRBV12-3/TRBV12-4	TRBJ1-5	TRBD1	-	CASSLDRYQPQHF	TGTGCCAGCAGTTTGGACAGGTATCAGCCCCAGCATTTT
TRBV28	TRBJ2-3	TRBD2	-	CASALLAGVTDTQYF	TGTGCCAGCGCCTTACTAGCGGGAGTCACAGATACGCAGTATTTT
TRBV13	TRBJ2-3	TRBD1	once	CASSLGQGQGPITDTQYF	TGTGCCAGCAGCTTAGGCCAGGGACAGGGACCTATCACAGATACGCAGTATTTT
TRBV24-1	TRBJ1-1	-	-	CATSVGGEKNTEAFF	TGTGCCACCAGTGTGGGGGGGGAGAAGAACACTGAAGCTTTCTTT